Below are 8 T cell receptor beta chains sequenced from a single sample in a study of CXCR3-negative and CXCR3-positive naive CD8 T cells. TRB cDNA libraries were made by UMI-labeled 5' RACE. TCRdb reanalyzed the 5' RACE reads and collapses them to one entry per CDR3 protein, without DNA. The listing records around 96,000 distinct CDR3 sequences. Sequencing was carried out using naive CXCR3- CD8+ T cells from blood. The sample's subset: CD45RO-CCR7+CD27+CD95- naive CD8+ T cells lacking CXCR3 (TNR3-). Receptors were obtained from a human donor in good health. Some clones in this sample may be carry-over from other donors' samples.

This sequence joins TRBV2 and TRBJ1-1; the D call of TRBD1 rests on TCRdb alone, since no DNA is present to check it. Germline V gene lookup returns CDR1 SNHLY and CDR2 FYNNEI. CDR3 length: 15 residues. The CDR3 region is CASSDLDRQNTEAFF.

The V and J genes are TRBV7-9 and TRBJ2-7. This CDR3 spans 12 amino acids. Germline CDR1 reads SEHNR; CDR2 reads FQNEAQ (reference sequence). The CDR3 is CASSLNLWEQYF.

This chain joins TRBV29-1 and TRBJ2-7; TCRdb proposes TRBD1, but this gene call is untestable without DNA. In germline, CDR1 is SQVTM, CDR2 ANQGSEA. This CDR3 region has 14 residues. The CDR3 is CKPRGGAHTYEQYF.

J is TRBJ2-1 and V is TRBV5-8. Germline V gene sequence: CDR1 SGHTS, CDR2 YDEGEE. The CDR3 has 14 amino acids. CDR3 loop: CASSLEGLVDEQFF.

This chain uses TRBV4-2 with TRBJ2-2. The germline V gene has CDR1 LGHNA and CDR2 YNFKEQ. CDR3 size: 18 residues. The CDR3 sequence is CASSHLLIGSSNAGELFF.

The chain couples TRBV29-1 to TRBJ1-1; lacking DNA, the TRBD1 call made by TCRdb goes unchecked. From germline, CDR1 is SQVTM and CDR2 ANQGSEA. The CDR3 is made up of 11 amino acids. The CDR3 here is CSVGRGAEAFF.

The chain uses TRBV4-1 and TRBJ1-1. Germline CDR1 reads MGHRA; CDR2 reads YSYEKL. There are 14 residues in the CDR3. The chain's CDR3 is CASSHGLRNTEAFF.

The chain is built from TRBV5-5 and TRBJ2-7; no DNA is available, so the TRBD1 call from TCRdb remains unchecked. The CDR3 runs 12 residues. The V gene's germline CDR1 is SGHKS and CDR2 YYEKEE (reference sequence). The CDR3 spells CASSFPGGGQYF.